Listed below are T cell receptor beta chains from one sample, sequenced in a study of a mutant IDH1 vaccine in newly diagnosed glioma. This table comes from immunoSEQ multiplex PCR, and its TCRdb copy is limited to in-frame clones, with some not included. Of 70,000 to 100,000 clones in the sample, about 80% are singletons; the top ten hold 5.3%. The source was PBMCs, collected from a glioma patient treated with radiotherapy, temozolomide or both. The receptors shown here come from a man in his forties with glioma. Some clones in this sample may be carry-over from other donors' samples. CDR3s include the opening cysteine and the closing phenylalanine or tryptophan. A D gene is named only where the DNA matches it firmly. Clone size is not always given. Where it is, it says once, few, many or a class for expanded clones.

D gene	V gene	clone size	J gene	CDR3 protein	CDR3 DNA
NA	TRBV5-4	NA	TRBJ2-7	CATSLRGASYEQYF	TGTGCCACCTCACTCCGGGGGGCTTCCTACGAGCAGTACTTC
TRBD2	TRBV4-1	NA	TRBJ2-2	CASSQVVAGVNTGELFF	TGCGCCAGCAGCCAAGTGGTGGCGGGGGTGAACACCGGGGAGCTGTTTTTT
NA	TRBV2	NA	TRBJ2-5	CASRKGQGRRVEQETQYF	TGTGCCAGCAGAAAGGGGCAGGGCCGGAGGGTAGAACAAGAGACCCAGTACTTC
TRBD1	TRBV5-5	NA	TRBJ2-2	CASRAGQGNTGELFF	TGTGCCAGCAGGGCGGGACAGGGTAACACCGGGGAGCTGTTTTTT
NA	TRBV5-1	NA	TRBJ2-6	CASSYDTSGANVLTF	TGCGCCAGCAGTTATGACACCTCTGGGGCCAACGTCCTGACTTTC
NA	TRBV5-8	NA	TRBJ1-6	CASSLAATGALHF	TGTGCCAGCAGCTTGGCTGCAACCGGGGCCCTCCACTTT
NA	TRBV13	NA	TRBJ1-1	CASSFGSNLNTEAFF	TGTGCCAGCAGCTTCGGAAGTAATCTGAACACTGAAGCTTTCTTT
TRBD1	TRBV7-8	NA	TRBJ1-2	CASSLSFQGGGYTF	TGTGCCAGCAGCTTATCTTTCCAGGGGGGTGGCTACACCTTC
TRBD1	TRBV6-5	NA	TRBJ1-3	CASSLTGLGNTIYF	TGTGCCAGCAGTCTGACAGGGTTGGGAAACACCATATATTTT
NA	TRBV5-4	NA	TRBJ2-3	CASSLKGGSTDTQYF	TGTGCCAGCAGCTTGAAGGGGGGGAGCACAGATACGCAGTATTTT
TRBD1	TRBV25-1	NA	TRBJ2-3	CASGGQGTDTQYF	TGTGCCAGCGGGGGACAGGGGACAGATACGCAGTATTTT
TRBD2	TRBV14	NA	TRBJ2-3	CASGRGGTDTQYF	TGTGCCAGCGGACGGGGGGGCACAGATACGCAGTATTTT
TRBD2	TRBV5-6	NA	TRBJ2-4	CASSYIGLAGDIQYF	TGTGCCAGCAGCTACATTGGGCTAGCGGGTGACATTCAGTACTTC
TRBD2	TRBV30	NA	TRBJ2-1	CAWMGGGGSSSYNEQFF	TGTGCCTGGATGGGTGGCGGGGGGTCGAGCTCCTACAATGAGCAGTTCTTC
NA	TRBV11-1	NA	TRBJ1-1	CASAEGYTEAFF	TGTGCCAGCGCCGAAGGGTACACTGAAGCTTTCTTT
NA	TRBV29-1	NA	TRBJ1-3	CSVGHSRNTIYF	TGCAGCGTTGGACACAGCAGAAACACCATATATTTT
NA	TRBV5-6	once	TRBJ1-4	CASSRYETNEKLFF	TGTGCCAGCAGCCGGTATGAGACTAATGAAAAACTGTTTTTT
NA	TRBV2	NA	TRBJ1-2	CASPKPALDYGYTF	TGTGCCAGCCCGAAGCCAGCGTTAGACTATGGCTACACCTTC
NA	TRBV29-1	once	TRBJ2-3	CSVGVRGLTDTQYF	TGCAGCGTAGGAGTCAGGGGACTGACAGATACGCAGTATTTT
NA	TRBV28	few	TRBJ2-7	CASTVGSSEQYF	TGTGCCAGCACCGTGGGCTCCTCCGAGCAGTACTTC
NA	TRBV7-2	NA	TRBJ1-6	CASSLEWGSYNSPLHF	TGTGCCAGCAGCTTAGAGTGGGGTTCCTATAATTCACCCCTCCACTTT
NA	TRBV5-1	NA	TRBJ2-5	CASGGTNQETQYF	TGCGCCAGTGGCGGGACAAACCAAGAGACCCAGTACTTC
NA	TRBV9	NA	TRBJ2-7	CASSPNPSTSYEQYF	TGTGCCAGCAGCCCCAATCCGTCAACGTCCTACGAGCAGTACTTC
TRBD1	TRBV6-6	NA	TRBJ2-2	CASTKTGTAATGELFF	TGTGCCAGCACCAAGACCGGGACAGCCGCTACCGGGGAGCTGTTTTTT
NA	TRBV18	NA	TRBJ2-3	CASSPPMTDTQYF	TGTGCCAGCTCACCACCGATGACAGATACGCAGTATTTT
NA	TRBV4-2	NA	TRBJ1-2	CASSQGGGEGIYGYTF	TGTGCCAGCAGCCAAGGCGGCGGAGAGGGCATCTATGGCTACACCTTC
NA	TRBV29-1	NA	TRBJ2-3	CSVEDSYTDTQYF	TGCAGCGTAGAGGACTCCTACACAGATACGCAGTATTTT
TRBD2	TRBV2	NA	TRBJ2-2	CASQGGINTGELFF	TGTGCCAGCCAGGGAGGGATTAACACCGGGGAGCTGTTTTTT
TRBD1	TRBV19	NA	TRBJ2-6	CASRDPGQYSGANVLTF	TGTGCCAGTAGAGACCCGGGACAGTACTCTGGGGCCAACGTCCTGACTTTC
NA	TRBV6-1	NA	TRBJ1-4	CASSGRFGEKLFF	TGTGCCAGCAGTGGTCGGTTTGGTGAAAAACTGTTTTTT
NA	TRBV5-6	NA	TRBJ1-1	CASSLWSTNTEAFF	TGTGCCAGCAGCTTATGGTCGACGAACACTGAAGCTTTCTTT
NA	TRBV5-1	NA	TRBJ2-3	CASSLYPRDAATDTQYF	TGCGCCAGCAGCTTGTATCCCCGGGACGCAGCCACAGATACGCAGTATTTT